This T cell receptor (beta chain) was observed in a study of T cell responses to AZD1222 COVID-19 vaccine (dated by TCRdb to about 2021). Looking at the study overall: A total of 233 trial participants underwent TCR sequencing, of whom 207 received two doses of AZD1222 and about 25 received two doses of the MenACWY control vaccine. Enrollment into the trials was organized by age into subgroups of 18-55, 56-69 and 70-plus years, and those subgroups contained roughly 160, 29 and 62 TCR-sequenced participants, respectively.

Overall results and qualifications from the work: Spike-specific TCR breadth and depth rose significantly after two AZD1222 doses compared with day 0 and with MenACWY recipients. Because no samples from the day 14 peak response were available, repertoires could be characterized only after the peak T cell response. Only five or six AZD1222 recipients were SARS-CoV-2 seropositive at baseline, limiting conclusions about previously exposed vaccinees. CD4 TCRs associated with the vaccine covered the entire spike protein, and the dominant responses were in regions 160-218 and 743-854. Nearly half of unique spike-specific TCRs reportedly recognized epitopes outside regions mutated in the B.1.351 and B.1.1.7 variants. Most participants were white British and females outnumbered males, and the authors suggested that clonal diversity may have been underestimated. The 56-69-year group was small, and its depth increase did not reach significance, likely because of low power.

CDR1 and CDR2 are drawn from the germline V gene: SGHRS, YFSETQ. From cysteine to phenylalanine, the CDR3 is 15 amino acids long. The kept DNA is CDR3 alone, 45 bases in frame from the first base. Germline trimming amounts to 4 bases on V and 4 bases on J, with 7 as the count of junction bases outside the gene matches. This specimen's time point label, per the study, means: about 28 days (+/-7) after the second vaccine dose. AZD1222 recipients with second doses at about 4 weeks or about 12 weeks were pooled, because spike-specific TCR depth and breadth did not differ between schedules. The vaccinee samples were drawn from two UK trials, COV001 and COV002, one of which was a single-blind randomized controlled phase 2/3 trial testing AZD1222 (ChAdOx1 nCoV-19) in healthy adults. Trial participant PBMC samples were collected at day 0 and day 28 after the second dose for TCRbeta chain sequencing. This clone is a singleton in its sample. The antigen it binds to is not known. Base qualities are not recorded, but no much larger clone differs from it by a single base.

The CDR3 regions of human TCRbeta chains were analyzed by immunosequencing. The source study handled its data this way. Repertoire TCRs were checked for matches against a reference library of SARS-CoV-2-specific TCRs that had been generated using the MIRA antigen-specificity platform. Breadth was defined as the fraction of unique TCRs that were SARS-CoV-2-associated, and depth was defined as the fraction of total T cells that were SARS-CoV-2-associated. Each spike-specific TCR was assigned to its reactive spike region and to a CD4 or CD8 class using the MIRA data. Log10-transformed breadth and depth values were compared by one-way ANOVA with Sidak's multiple comparisons tests. Imported from immuneACCESS, the table was reduced by TCRdb to in-frame sequences with V and J called. These copies leave out some clones; in studies compared against another copy, an unresolved V gene accounts for under half, and the cause of the remainder is not known. That table supplies the V and J calls and clone size; D and trimming were determined from the DNA. The sample contains about 74,000 clones, less than 95% of them found a single time. The top ten clonotypes cover around 8% of the sample.

This receptor was identified in an adult who received the AZD1222 COVID-19 vaccine. The source was peripheral blood, collected 28 days after the second AZD1222 dose. This sequence uses TRBV5-1 and TRBJ1-5, with TRBD1 matching 8 junction bases. DNA sequence: TGCGCCAGCAGCCTCGGGACAGGCGGTAATCAGCCCCAGCATTTT. This codes for CASSLGTGGNQPQHF.